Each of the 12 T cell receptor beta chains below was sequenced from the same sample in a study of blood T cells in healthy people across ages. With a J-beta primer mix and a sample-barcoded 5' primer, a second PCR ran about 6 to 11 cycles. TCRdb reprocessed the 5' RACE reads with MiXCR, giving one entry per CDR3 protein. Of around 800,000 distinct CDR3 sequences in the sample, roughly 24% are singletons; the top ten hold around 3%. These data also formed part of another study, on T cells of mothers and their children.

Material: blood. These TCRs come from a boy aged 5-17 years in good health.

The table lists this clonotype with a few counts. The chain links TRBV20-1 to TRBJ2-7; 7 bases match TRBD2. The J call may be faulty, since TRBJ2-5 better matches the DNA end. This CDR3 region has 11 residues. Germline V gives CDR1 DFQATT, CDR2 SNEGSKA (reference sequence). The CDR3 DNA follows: TGCAGTGCTAGTCGGGAGGCGACCCAGTACTTC. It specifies CSASREATQYF.

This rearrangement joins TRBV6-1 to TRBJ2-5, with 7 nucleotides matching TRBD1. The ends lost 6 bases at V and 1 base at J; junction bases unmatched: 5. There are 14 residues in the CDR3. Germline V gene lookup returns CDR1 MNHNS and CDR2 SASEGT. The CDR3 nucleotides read TGTGCCAGCAGAGAGACAGGGTTCCAAGAGACCCAGTACTTC. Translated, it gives CASRETGFQETQYF.

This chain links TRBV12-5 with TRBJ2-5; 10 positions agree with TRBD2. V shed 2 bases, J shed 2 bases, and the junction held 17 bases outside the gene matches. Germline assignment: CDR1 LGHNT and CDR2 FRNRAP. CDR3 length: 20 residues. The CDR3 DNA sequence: TGTGCTAGTGGTTTGACGGAAAGGGGCCCCAAACTAGCGGGGCAAGAGACCCAGTACTTC. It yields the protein CASGLTERGPKLAGQETQYF.

The CDR3 DNA is TGTGCCAGCAGTCCCCTCGGGAGGGTCAATGAGCAGTTCTTC. As protein: CASSPLGRVNEQFF. The J gene is TRBJ2-1, the V gene TRBV27; 8 nucleotides agree with TRBD2. Germline-derived CDR1 and CDR2 are MNHEY and SMNVEV (reference sequence). V trimming: 5 bases; J trimming: 6 bases; junction bases outside the gene matches: 6. The CDR3 has 14 amino acids.

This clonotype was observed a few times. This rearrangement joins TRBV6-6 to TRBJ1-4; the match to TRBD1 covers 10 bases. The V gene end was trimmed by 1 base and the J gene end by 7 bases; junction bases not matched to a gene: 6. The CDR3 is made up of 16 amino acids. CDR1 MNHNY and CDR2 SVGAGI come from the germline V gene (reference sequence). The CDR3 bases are TGTGCCAGCAGTTACTTCCGGACAGGGGGGGCTGAAAAACTGTTTTTT. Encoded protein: CASSYFRTGGAEKLFF.

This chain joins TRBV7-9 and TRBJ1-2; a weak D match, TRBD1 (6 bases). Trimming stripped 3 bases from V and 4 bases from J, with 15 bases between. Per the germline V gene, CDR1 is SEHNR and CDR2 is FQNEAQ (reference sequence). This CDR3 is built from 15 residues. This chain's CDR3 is CASSLEPTGTYGYTF. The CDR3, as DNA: TGTGCCAGCAGCTTGGAGCCCACAGGGACCTATGGCTACACCTTC.

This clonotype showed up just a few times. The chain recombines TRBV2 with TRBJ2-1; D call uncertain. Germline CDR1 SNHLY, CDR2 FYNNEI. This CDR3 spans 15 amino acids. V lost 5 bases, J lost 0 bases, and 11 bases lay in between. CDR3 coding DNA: TGTGCCAGCAGTTCTCAACCCAGCTCCTACAATGAGCAGTTCTTC. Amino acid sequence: CASSSQPSSYNEQFF.

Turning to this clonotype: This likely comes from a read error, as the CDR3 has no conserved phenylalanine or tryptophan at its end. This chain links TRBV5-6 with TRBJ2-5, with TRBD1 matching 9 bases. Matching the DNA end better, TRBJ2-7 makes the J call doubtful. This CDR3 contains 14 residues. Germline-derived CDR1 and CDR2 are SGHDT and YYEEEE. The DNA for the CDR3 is TGTGCCAGCAGCCGGGGACAGGGAGGCTCCGAGCAGTACCTC. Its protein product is CASSRGQGGSEQYL.

CDR3 nucleotides: TGTGCCAGCAGCTTGGACAGGGGGTCTAGCTACTCCTACAATGAGCAGTTCTTC. As protein: CASSLDRGSSYSYNEQFF. The chain carries TRBV7-2 and TRBJ2-1, with TRBD1 matching 10 bases. Per germline, CDR1 SGHTA and CDR2 FQGNSA. This CDR3 contains 18 residues. V lost 3 bases, J lost 0 bases, and 8 bases stayed unmatched. The full variable domain, completed using reference TRBV7-2 and TRBJ2-1, is GAGVSQSPSNKVTEKGKDVELRCDPISGHTALYWYRQSLGQGLEFLIYFQGNSAPDKSGLPSDRFSAERTGGSVSTLTIQRTQQEDSAVYLCASSLDRGSSYSYNEQFFGPGTRLTVL.

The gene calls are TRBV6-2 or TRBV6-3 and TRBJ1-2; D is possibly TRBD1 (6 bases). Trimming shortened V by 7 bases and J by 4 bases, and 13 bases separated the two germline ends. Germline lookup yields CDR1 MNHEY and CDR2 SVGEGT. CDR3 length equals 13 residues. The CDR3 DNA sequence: TGTGCCAGCATCCCTCAGGGGAGCTATGGCTACACCTTC. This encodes CASIPQGSYGYTF.

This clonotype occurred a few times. In DNA, the CDR3 is TGTGCCAGCAGCCCAGGTGGACAGGTTGGTCAGCCCCAGCATTTT. Its translation: CASSPGGQVGQPQHF. The rearrangement joins TRBV7-2 to TRBJ1-5; 7 nucleotides match TRBD1. Germline V gene data show CDR1 as SGHTA and CDR2 as FQGNSA. With V trimmed by 5 bases and J by 6 bases, 10 bases remained unmatched. The CDR3 is 15 amino acids.

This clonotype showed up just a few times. The CDR3 spells CASSLRGSQFF. The CDR3 region has the DNA TGTGCCAGCAGTTTAAGAGGGAGCCAGTTCTTC. V and J are TRBV12-3 or TRBV12-4 and TRBJ2-5, with D tentatively TRBD2 (5 bases). The end of the DNA fits TRBJ2-1 better, so the J call may be wrong. CDR3 size: 11 residues.